This T cell receptor (beta chain) is drawn from a study of regulatory T cells in long-lasting Graves disease. Study observations and caveats: More public clonotypes were shared by persistent patients (about 2,700) than by new patients (around 990). It was in persistent disease that TRBV28, TRBJ1-2 and TRBJ2-5 were favored. Patients whose Graves' disease persisted exhibited lower TCR diversity than those newly diagnosed.

Many counts were recorded for this clonotype. The antigen is unknown. Time point here: persistent/refractory GD, antithyroid drugs over 5 years with positive TRAb. RNA from PBMCs was the source of the TCR library. Construction of TCR beta libraries relied on iRepertoire HTBI primers and on Arm-PCR targeting CDR3 regions. One entry per CDR3 protein, called by TCRdb with MiXCR from the multiplex PCR reads. The data show about half a million distinct CDR3 sequences, approximately 22% seen once. Germline-derived CDR1 and CDR2 are MNHEY and SVGAGI. V shed 0 bases and J 4 bases; nucleotides not matched to a gene: 1. CDR3 length: 14 amino acids.

This sequence originates from a female donor with Graves disease. The sequencing here drew on peripheral blood mononuclear cells (PBMCs), taken when the disease was refractory, from a patient treated with antithyroid drugs. The chain has TRBV6-5 and TRBJ2-5; 8 bases agree with TRBD2. The CDR3 here is CASSYSAGGETQYF. The CDR3 DNA sequence: TGTGCCAGCAGTTACTCGGCGGGAGGAGAGACCCAGTACTTC.